The 14 T cell receptor beta chains given below trace back to one sample, sequenced in a study of T cell responses to AZD1222 COVID-19 vaccine. The data were produced by immunoSEQ multiplex PCR, yet TCRdb's version contains in-frame clones alone and is incomplete. The table records about 140,000 clones, 90% of them present only once. The sequenced sample was peripheral blood, obtained on day 0 of AZD1222 vaccination. These receptors were taken from an adult in good health.

The rearrangement uses TRBV11-2 and TRBJ2-3; 11 bases are shared with TRBD2. Germline V gene data show CDR1 as SGHAT and CDR2 as FQNNGV. The V gene end was trimmed by 5 bases and the J gene end by 5 bases; junction bases not matched to a gene: 9. The CDR3 is 16 residues long. CDR3 amino acids: CASSVGLAALGDTQYF. CDR3 DNA sequence: TGTGCCAGCAGCGTGGGACTAGCGGCGCTCGGAGATACGCAGTATTTT. Filled out from reference TRBV11-2 and TRBJ2-3, the complete variable domain reads EAGVAQSPRYKIIEKRQSVAFWCNPISGHATLYWYQQILGQGPKLLIQFQNNGVVDDSQLPKDRFSAERLKGVDSTLKIQPAKLEDSAVYLCASSVGLAALGDTQYFGPGTRLTVL.

The chain recombines TRBV5-6 with TRBJ2-5; the match to TRBD2 covers 7 bases. V lost 0 bases to trimming and J lost 0 bases; unmatched junction nucleotides: 2. Germline CDR1 is SGHDT and CDR2 is YYEEEE. The CDR3 contains 15 residues. The CDR3 protein is CASSLGTRNQETQYF. In DNA, the CDR3 is TGTGCCAGCAGCTTGGGGACTAGAAACCAAGAGACCCAGTACTTC.

V gene TRBV24-1 combines with J gene TRBJ2-7; D is perhaps TRBD1 or TRBD2 (5 bases each). The CDR3 is 14 residues long. The germline V gene encodes CDR1 KGHDR and CDR2 SFDVKD. Trimming took off 8 bases at V and 3 bases at J, with 16 bases between the two ends. The CDR3 loop reads CATNPRRGVYEQYF. The DNA of the CDR3 is TGTGCCACCAACCCCCGTAGGGGAGTCTACGAGCAGTACTTC.

This rearrangement joins TRBV27 to TRBJ2-3; 13 bases fit TRBD2. Germline assignment: CDR1 MNHEY and CDR2 SMNVEV (reference sequence). Germline trimming cut 3 bases from V and 5 bases from J; bases unmatched to any gene: 14. The CDR3 has 19 residues. Here the CDR3 reads CASSFRGPGLAGRGDTQYF. In DNA form, the CDR3 reads TGTGCCAGCAGTTTCCGCGGCCCGGGACTAGCGGGACGGGGAGATACGCAGTATTTT.

V gene TRBV11-2 combines with J gene TRBJ2-4, with a tentative D call TRBD1 (6 bases). Trimming pared 4 bases from V and 1 base from J, leaving 20 bases between. CDR3 length: 18 residues. Germline CDR1 SGHAT, CDR2 FQNNGV. The CDR3, as DNA: TGTGCCAGCAGCTCAGTGGGGGCCCCCTTTGTGGCCAAAAACATTCAGTACTTC. This translates into CASSSVGAPFVAKNIQYF.

As concerns this clone: At one boundary the junction diverges from the germline segment, which might be a read error. Here the CDR3 reads CASRAGTGEWETQYF. CDR3 DNA: TGTGCTAGCAGGGCCGGGACGGGGGAGTGGGAGACCCAGTACTTC. The chain employs TRBV7-7 and TRBJ2-5; possibly TRBD2 for D (6 bases). CDR1 is SSHAT and CDR2 is FNYEAQ in the germline V gene (reference sequence). CDR3 size: 15 residues.

CDR3 residues: CATSETGIEQYF. CDR3 in DNA: TGTGCCACCAGTGAAACAGGGATCGAGCAGTACTTC. This chain joins TRBV24-1 and TRBJ2-7, with D perhaps matching TRBD1 (6 bases). Trimming took off 4 bases at V and 6 bases at J, with 9 bases between the two ends. Germline lookup yields CDR1 KGHDR and CDR2 SFDVKD. CDR3 length: 12 residues.

The rearrangement joins TRBV5-6 to TRBJ1-3; D remains ambiguous. Germline V CDR1 and CDR2: SGHDT, YYEEEE. CDR3 size: 16 residues. Trimming left V 3 bases short and J 0 bases short, with 13 bases between. The CDR3 region has the DNA TGTGCCAGCAGCTACTCCTTATTCCTCTCTGGAAACACCATATATTTT. It specifies CASSYSLFLSGNTIYF.

The CDR3 DNA is TGTGCCAGTAGTAGGAGGGCCGAAGTAATGAACACTGAAGCTTTCTTT. It encodes CASSRRAEVMNTEAFF. The gene calls are TRBV19 and TRBJ1-1; D is unresolved. The CDR3 sequence is 16 residues long. Deletions cut 4 bases from V and 0 bases from J, with 15 bases between. Germline CDR1 reads LNHDA; CDR2 reads SQIVND (reference sequence).

This rearrangement joins TRBV5-1 to TRBJ2-7; the match to TRBD2 covers 13 bases. Germline values: CDR1 SGHRS, CDR2 YFSETQ. J lost 4 bases, V lost 4 bases, and 11 bases had no gene match. The CDR3 is 17 residues long. The CDR3 nucleotides read TGCGCCAGCAGCCCGACCCGGACTAGCGGGGGCCATTACGAGCAGTACTTC. Protein sequence: CASSPTRTSGGHYEQYF. The whole variable domain, remainder taken from reference TRBV5-1 and TRBJ2-7, is KAGVTQTPRYLIKTRGQQVTLSCSPISGHRSVSWYQQTPGQGLQFLFEYFSETQRNKGNFPGRFSGRQFSNSRSEMNVSTLELGDSALYLCASSPTRTSGGHYEQYFGPGTRLTVT.

The chain has TRBV3-1 (or the pseudogene TRBV3-2) and TRBJ1-3; D is unclear. The CDR3 loop spans 16 amino acids. Trimming took 0 bases from V and 0 from J, leaving 9 bases between them. Per the germline V gene, CDR1 is LGHDT and CDR2 is YNNKEL (reference sequence). CDR3 sequence reads: CASSQETGYSGNTIYF. CDR3 DNA sequence: TGTGCCAGCAGCCAAGAAACGGGGTACTCTGGAAACACCATATATTTT.

J is TRBJ1-1 and V is TRBV6-5; D not certain. In germline, CDR1 is MNHEY, CDR2 SVGAGI. V was clipped by 6 bases and J by 1 base, with 15 bases between them. The CDR3 has 15 amino acids. The chain's CDR3 is CASSPARTGNTEAFF. The CDR3, as DNA: TGTGCCAGCAGCCCCGCCAGGACGGGGAACACTGAAGCTTTCTTT.

The chain recombines TRBV7-7 with TRBJ2-1, with 9 bases aligning to TRBD2. The CDR3 has 15 residues. Germline V gene lookup returns CDR1 SSHAT and CDR2 FNYEAQ (reference sequence). V gave up 1 base and J gave up 8 bases; unmatched junction bases: 6. CDR3 nucleotide sequence: TGTGCCAGCAGCTTAGAAGCGGGGGGTTGGGATGAGCAGTTCTTC. It translates to CASSLEAGGWDEQFF.

The chain links TRBV9 to TRBJ1-1; D ambiguous. Trimming cost V 0 bases and J 0 bases, with 6 bases left between them. There are 14 residues in the CDR3. Germline values: CDR1 SGDLS, CDR2 YYNGEE. The CDR3 protein is CASSVAQMNTEAFF. The CDR3 nucleotides are TGTGCCAGCAGCGTAGCCCAGATGAACACTGAAGCTTTCTTT.